This entry is about one T cell receptor beta chain. Antigen unknown. The data are from a study of shared clonotypes between healthy human individuals. Study-wide results and caveats: Four donors shared about 4.8% of their naive CD4 clonotypes.

Naivety among CD8 cells was defined by CD45RO negativity and positive CCR7 selection, thereby excluding terminally differentiated effector memory CD45RA+ cells. An assay was performed, and its level was deep. Several immunoSEQ plates held equal portions of the genomic DNA taken from each subset. In the original workflow: ImmunoSEQ junction-only sequences lacked quality scores, so their filtering differed. Sequencing used immunoSEQ multiplex PCR; TCRdb keeps in-frame clones, though not all of them. From that table come the V and J calls and clone size; the DNA was used to work out D and trimming. This sample has millions of clones; around 93% occur once, and the top ten carry 1.5% to 2%. Germline V lookup: CDR1 MDHEN, CDR2 SYDVKM. With V trimmed by 4 bases and J by 3 bases, 5 bases remained unmatched. CDR3 length: 15 amino acids.

Sequenced: naive CD8+ T cells from PBMCs. The chain recombines TRBV28 with TRBJ2-7, with 11 bases fitting TRBD1. This sequence was found in a man in his late teens or twenties in good health. Some clones in this sample may be carry-over from other donors' samples. CDR3 nucleotides: TGTGCCAGCAGTTCCCGGACAGGGGGCGTCTACGAGCAGTACTTC. It is translated as CASSSRTGGVYEQYF.